This T cell receptor beta chain originates from a study of regulatory T cells in long-lasting Graves disease. Construction of TCR beta libraries relied on iRepertoire HTBI primers and on Arm-PCR targeting CDR3 regions. Per the original methods: Throughout the samples, researchers identified about 62 TRBV and about 15 TRBJ segments. One entry per CDR3 protein results from TCRdb running MiXCR on the multiplex PCR reads. TCRdb, not the authors, supplied the V and J calls. Here the sample spans 200,000 to 250,000 distinct CDR3 sequences, just over 20% being singletons. Study results and caveats: TCR diversity was lower in persistent Graves' patients than in newly diagnosed ones.

This clonotype appeared once. Antigen unknown. Regarding time point: newly diagnosed GD, antithyroid drugs for less than 3 months. From PBMCs, RNA was extracted and then used to make the TCR library. V was pared by 6 bases and J by 2 bases, with 7 bases of the junction left unmatched. Germline CDR1 is SNHLY and CDR2 is FYNNEI. The CDR3 is 15 amino acids. This specimen was peripheral blood mononuclear cells (PBMCs), taken at new diagnosis, from a patient treated with antithyroid drugs. The sequence was obtained from a female donor with Graves disease. The J gene is TRBJ2-3, the V gene TRBV2; TRBD1 aligns across 8 bases. In DNA form, the CDR3 reads TGTGCCAGCAGGTCAGGGGGCATCTTCACAGATACGCAGTATTTT. Protein product: CASRSGGIFTDTQYF.